This T cell receptor (beta chain) is drawn from a study of T cells in Graves' hyperthyroidism and ophthalmopathy. General observations from the study: A 13 V-J model separated ophthalmopathy from stable hyperthyroidism.

Details on this clonotype: Its antigen remains unidentified.

Amplified TCR beta CDR3 regions derived from RNA transcripts. The TCR CDR3 was amplified in a first-round RT-PCR using the HTBI primer set. One entry per CDR3 protein results from TCRdb running MiXCR on the multiplex PCR reads. The data contain around 450,000 distinct CDR3 sequences, roughly 13% of them singletons. Among the patients, aged 18 to 65, hyperthyroidism was newly diagnosed and had lasted under 2 months. Researchers barred patients who had uncontrolled infection, other autoimmune disease, pregnancy or lactation. Fresh peripheral blood, around 10 ml of it, supplied the PBMCs. Germline V lookup: CDR1 SGHTA, CDR2 FQGTGA. Trimming took 3 bases from V and 3 from J; bases not matched to a gene: 6. The CDR3 runs to 15 residues.

This sequence originates from a woman under 30 with Graves' hyperthyroidism. The specimen was blood. The rearrangement joins TRBV7-3 to TRBJ2-7; 9 bases are a match to TRBD2. The DNA for the CDR3 is TGTGCCAGCAGCTTCTCGTCAGCGGGGGGCTACGAGCAGTACTTC. This encodes CASSFSSAGGYEQYF.